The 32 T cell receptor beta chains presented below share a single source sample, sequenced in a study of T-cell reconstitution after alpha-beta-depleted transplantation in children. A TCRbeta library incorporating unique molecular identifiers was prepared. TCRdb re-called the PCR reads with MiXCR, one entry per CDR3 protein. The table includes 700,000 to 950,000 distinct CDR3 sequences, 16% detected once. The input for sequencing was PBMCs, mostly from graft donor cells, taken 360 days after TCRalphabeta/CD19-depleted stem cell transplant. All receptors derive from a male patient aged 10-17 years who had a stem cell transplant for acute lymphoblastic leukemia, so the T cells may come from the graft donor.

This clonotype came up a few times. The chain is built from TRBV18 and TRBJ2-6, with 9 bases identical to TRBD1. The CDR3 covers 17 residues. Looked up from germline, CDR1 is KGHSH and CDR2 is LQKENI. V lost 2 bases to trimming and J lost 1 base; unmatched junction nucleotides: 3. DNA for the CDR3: TGTGCCAGCTCACCAAGGGACAGGGTATCTGGGGCCAACGTCCTGACTTTC. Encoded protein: CASSPRDRVSGANVLTF.

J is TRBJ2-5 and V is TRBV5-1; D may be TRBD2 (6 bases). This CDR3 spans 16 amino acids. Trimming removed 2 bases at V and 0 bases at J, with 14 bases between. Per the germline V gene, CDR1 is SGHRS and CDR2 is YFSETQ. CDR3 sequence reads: CASSFLSKRDQETQYF. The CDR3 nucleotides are TGCGCCAGCAGCTTTCTCAGTAAGCGGGACCAAGAGACCCAGTACTTC.

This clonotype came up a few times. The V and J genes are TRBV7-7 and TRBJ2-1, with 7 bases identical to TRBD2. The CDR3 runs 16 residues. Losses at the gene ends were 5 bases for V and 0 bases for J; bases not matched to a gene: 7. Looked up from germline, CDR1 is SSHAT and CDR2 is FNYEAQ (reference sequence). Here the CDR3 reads CASSKTSASSYNEQFF. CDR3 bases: TGTGCCAGCAGCAAAACTAGCGCGAGCTCCTACAATGAGCAGTTCTTC.

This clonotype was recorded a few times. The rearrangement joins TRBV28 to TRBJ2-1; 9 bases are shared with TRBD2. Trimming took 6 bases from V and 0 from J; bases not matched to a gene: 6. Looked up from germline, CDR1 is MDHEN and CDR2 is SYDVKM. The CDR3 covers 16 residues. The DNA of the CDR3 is TGTGCCAGCAGGGATCTAGCGGGGAGCTCCTACAATGAGCAGTTCTTC. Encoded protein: CASRDLAGSSYNEQFF.

The chain's CDR3 is CSADLAPEQFF. CDR3 bases: TGCAGTGCGGATCTAGCTCCTGAGCAGTTCTTC. The genes are TRBV20-1 and TRBJ2-1; tentative D call: TRBD2 (5 bases). CDR3 size: 11 residues. Trimming left V 6 bases short and J 9 bases short, with 12 bases between. The V gene's germline CDR1 is DFQATT and CDR2 SNEGSKA (reference sequence).

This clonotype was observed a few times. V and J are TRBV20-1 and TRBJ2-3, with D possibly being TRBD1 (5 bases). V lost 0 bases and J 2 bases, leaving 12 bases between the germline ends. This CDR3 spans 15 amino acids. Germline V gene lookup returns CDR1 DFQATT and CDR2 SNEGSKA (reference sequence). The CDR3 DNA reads TGCAGTGCTAGAGACTGGGGCGCAACCACAGATACGCAGTATTTT. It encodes CSARDWGATTDTQYF.

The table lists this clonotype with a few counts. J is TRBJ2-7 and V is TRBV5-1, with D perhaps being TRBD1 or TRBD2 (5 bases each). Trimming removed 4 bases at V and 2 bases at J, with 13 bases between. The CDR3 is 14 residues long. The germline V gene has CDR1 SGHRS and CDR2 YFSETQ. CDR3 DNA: TGCGCCAGCAGCCCGGGACGGCGTGCCTACGAGCAGTACTTC. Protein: CASSPGRRAYEQYF.

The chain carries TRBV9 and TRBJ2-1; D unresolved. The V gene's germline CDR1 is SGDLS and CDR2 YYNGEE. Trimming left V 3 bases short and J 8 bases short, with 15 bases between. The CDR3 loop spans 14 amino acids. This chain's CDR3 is CASSGGRSIDEQFF. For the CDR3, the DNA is TGTGCCAGCAGCGGTGGTAGAAGTATCGATGAGCAGTTCTTC.

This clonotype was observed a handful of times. The CDR3 bases are TGCAGCGTCACGACGGGGAACACTGAAGCTTTCTTT. Its translation is CSVTTGNTEAFF. The chain links TRBV29-1 to TRBJ1-1; no reliable D call. The ends were cut back, 6 bases at V and 1 base at J, with 9 bases in the middle. CDR1 is SQVTM, CDR2 ANQGSEA, per germline. The CDR3 runs to 12 residues.

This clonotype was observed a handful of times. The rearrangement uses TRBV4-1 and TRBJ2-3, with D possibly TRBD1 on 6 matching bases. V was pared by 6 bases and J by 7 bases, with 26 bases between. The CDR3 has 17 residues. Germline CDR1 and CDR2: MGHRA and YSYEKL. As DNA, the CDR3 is TGCGCCAGCAGGGCGGCAGGGGCTTCCTCGGGCCGGAATACGCAGTATTTT. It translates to CASRAAGASSGRNTQYF.

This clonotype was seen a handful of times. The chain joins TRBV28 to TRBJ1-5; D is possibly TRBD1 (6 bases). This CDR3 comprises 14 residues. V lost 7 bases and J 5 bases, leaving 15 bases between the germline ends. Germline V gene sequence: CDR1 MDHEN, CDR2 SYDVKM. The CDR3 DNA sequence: TGTGCCAGCACCGAAGGGGGGGGCCATCAGCCCCAGCATTTT. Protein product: CASTEGGGHQPQHF.

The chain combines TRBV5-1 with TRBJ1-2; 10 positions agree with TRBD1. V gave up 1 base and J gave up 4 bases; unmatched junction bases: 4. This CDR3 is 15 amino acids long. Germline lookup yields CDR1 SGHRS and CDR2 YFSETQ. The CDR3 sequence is CASSLWDRGGYGYTF. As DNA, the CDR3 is TGCGCCAGCAGCTTGTGGGACAGGGGTGGCTATGGCTACACCTTC.

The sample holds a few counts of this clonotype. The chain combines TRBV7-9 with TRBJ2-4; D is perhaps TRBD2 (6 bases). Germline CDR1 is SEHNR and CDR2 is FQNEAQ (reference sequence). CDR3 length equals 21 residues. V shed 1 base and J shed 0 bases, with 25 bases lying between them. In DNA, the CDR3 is TGTGCCAGCAGCTTAGGGGTCATCGCGGGACGGGATTTCGGAGCCAAAAACATTCAGTACTTC. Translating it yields CASSLGVIAGRDFGAKNIQYF.

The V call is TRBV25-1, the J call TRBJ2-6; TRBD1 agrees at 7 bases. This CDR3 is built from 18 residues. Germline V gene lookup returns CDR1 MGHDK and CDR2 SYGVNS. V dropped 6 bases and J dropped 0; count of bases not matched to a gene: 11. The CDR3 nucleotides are TGTGCCAGCAGGCCGGACAGGTTGCTTCTCTCTGGGGCCAACGTCCTGACTTTC. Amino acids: CASRPDRLLLSGANVLTF.

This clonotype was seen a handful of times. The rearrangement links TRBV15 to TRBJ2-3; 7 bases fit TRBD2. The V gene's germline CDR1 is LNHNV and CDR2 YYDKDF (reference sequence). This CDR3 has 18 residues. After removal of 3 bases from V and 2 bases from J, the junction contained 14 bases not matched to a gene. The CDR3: CATSRDRGSSKVTDTQYF. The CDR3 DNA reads TGTGCCACCAGCAGGGACCGCGGGAGTTCAAAGGTCACAGATACGCAGTATTTT.

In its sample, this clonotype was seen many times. The CDR3 here is CAISEPVAGPDNEQFF. CDR3 bases: TGTGCCATCAGTGAGCCGGTAGCGGGCCCTGACAATGAGCAGTTCTTC. The V call is TRBV10-3, the J call TRBJ2-1; 7 bases are a match to TRBD2. The V and J ends lost 2 bases and 5 bases, in that order; junction bases with no gene match: 9. CDR3 size: 16 residues. Germline values: CDR1 ENHRY, CDR2 SYGVKD.

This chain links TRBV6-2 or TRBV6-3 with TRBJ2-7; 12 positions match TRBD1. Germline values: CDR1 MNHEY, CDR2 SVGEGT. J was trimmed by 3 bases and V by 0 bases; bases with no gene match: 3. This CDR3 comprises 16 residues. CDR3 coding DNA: TGTGCCAGCAGTTACTCACGGGACAGGGGGCTCTACGAGCAGTACTTC. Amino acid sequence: CASSYSRDRGLYEQYF.

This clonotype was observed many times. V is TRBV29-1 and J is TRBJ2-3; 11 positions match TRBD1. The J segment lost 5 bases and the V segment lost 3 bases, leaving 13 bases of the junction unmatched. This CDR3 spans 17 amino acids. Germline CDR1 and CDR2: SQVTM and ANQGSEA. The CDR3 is CSVDLTRGQGARDTQYF. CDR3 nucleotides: TGCAGCGTTGACCTCACCCGCGGACAGGGGGCAAGAGATACGCAGTATTTT.

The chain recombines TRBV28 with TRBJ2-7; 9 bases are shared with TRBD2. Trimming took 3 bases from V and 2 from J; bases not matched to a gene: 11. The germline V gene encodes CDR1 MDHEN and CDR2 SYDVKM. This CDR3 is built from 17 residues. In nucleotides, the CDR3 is TGTGCCAGCAGTTTGGATCGTCTAGCGGGATACACCTACGAGCAGTACTTC. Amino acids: CASSLDRLAGYTYEQYF.

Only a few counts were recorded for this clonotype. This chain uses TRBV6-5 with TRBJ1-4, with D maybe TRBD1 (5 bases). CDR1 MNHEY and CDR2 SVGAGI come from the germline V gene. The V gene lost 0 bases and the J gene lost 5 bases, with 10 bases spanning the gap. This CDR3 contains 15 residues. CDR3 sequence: CASSYSTQENEKLFF. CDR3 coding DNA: TGTGCCAGCAGTTACTCGACACAGGAGAATGAAAAACTGTTTTTT.

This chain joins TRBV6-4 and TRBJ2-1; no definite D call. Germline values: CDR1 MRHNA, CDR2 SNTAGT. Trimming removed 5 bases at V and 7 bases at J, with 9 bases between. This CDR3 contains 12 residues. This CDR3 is CASSPLWNEQFF. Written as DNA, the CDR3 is TGTGCCAGCAGTCCGCTTTGGAATGAGCAGTTCTTC.

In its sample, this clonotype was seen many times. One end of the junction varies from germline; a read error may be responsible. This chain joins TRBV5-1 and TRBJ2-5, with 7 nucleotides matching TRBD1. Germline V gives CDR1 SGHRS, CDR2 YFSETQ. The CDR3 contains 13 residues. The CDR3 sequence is CASSATGKETQYF. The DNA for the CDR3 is TGTGCCAGCAGCGCGACAGGGAAAGAGACCCAGTACTTC.

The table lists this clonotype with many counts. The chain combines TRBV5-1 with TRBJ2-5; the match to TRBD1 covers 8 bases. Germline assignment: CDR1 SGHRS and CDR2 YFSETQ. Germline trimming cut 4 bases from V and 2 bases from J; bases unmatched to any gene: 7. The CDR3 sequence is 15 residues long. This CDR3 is CASSLDGTGQETQYF. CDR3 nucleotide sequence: TGCGCCAGCAGCCTGGACGGGACAGGACAAGAGACCCAGTACTTC.

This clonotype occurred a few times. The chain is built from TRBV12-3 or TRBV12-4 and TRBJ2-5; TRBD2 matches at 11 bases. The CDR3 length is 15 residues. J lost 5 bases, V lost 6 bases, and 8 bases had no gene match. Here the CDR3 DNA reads TGTGCCAGCAGGTCCTTGACTAGCGGGACGGAGACCCAGTACTTC. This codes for CASRSLTSGTETQYF.

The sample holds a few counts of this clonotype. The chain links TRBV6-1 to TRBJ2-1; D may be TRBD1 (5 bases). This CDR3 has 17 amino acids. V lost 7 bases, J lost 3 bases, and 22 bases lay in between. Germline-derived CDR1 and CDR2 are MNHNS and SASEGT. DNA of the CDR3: TGTGCCAGCACTCCCCCAGGGCTAGGCCGGATCTACAATGAGCAGTTCTTC. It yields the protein CASTPPGLGRIYNEQFF.

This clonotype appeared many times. The CDR3 region is CASSDSGSFYNEQFF. CDR3 DNA: TGTGCCAGCAGCGACAGCGGGAGTTTCTACAATGAGCAGTTCTTC. The chain uses TRBV9 and TRBJ2-1; TRBD2 aligns across 8 bases. The CDR3 totals 15 residues. Germline values: CDR1 SGDLS, CDR2 YYNGEE. The V gene end was trimmed by 3 bases and the J gene end by 3 bases; junction bases not matched to a gene: 5.

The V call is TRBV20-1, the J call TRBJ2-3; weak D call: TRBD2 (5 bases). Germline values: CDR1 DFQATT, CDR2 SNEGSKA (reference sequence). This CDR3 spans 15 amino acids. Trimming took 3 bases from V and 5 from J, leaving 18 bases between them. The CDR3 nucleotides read TGCAGTGCTAGGCTAAGAGGGCCTTTCATAGATACGCAGTATTTT. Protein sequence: CSARLRGPFIDTQYF.

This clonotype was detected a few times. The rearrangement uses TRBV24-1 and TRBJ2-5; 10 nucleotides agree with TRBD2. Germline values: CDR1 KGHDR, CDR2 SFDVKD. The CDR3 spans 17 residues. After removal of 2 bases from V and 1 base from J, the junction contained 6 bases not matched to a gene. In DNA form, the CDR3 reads TGTGCCACCAGTGATTGGCCGTCTAGCGGGAGCCAAGAGACCCAGTACTTC. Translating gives CATSDWPSSGSQETQYF.

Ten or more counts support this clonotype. The CDR3 protein is CATSAGGGDGETQYF. The CDR3 DNA follows: TGTGCCACCAGTGCCGGGGGGGGAGATGGAGAGACCCAGTACTTC. The V and J genes are TRBV24-1 and TRBJ2-5; 8 nucleotides match TRBD2. This CDR3 comprises 15 residues. The germline CDR1 and CDR2 sequences are KGHDR and SFDVKD. V was clipped by 5 bases and J by 4 bases; unmatched bases: 8.

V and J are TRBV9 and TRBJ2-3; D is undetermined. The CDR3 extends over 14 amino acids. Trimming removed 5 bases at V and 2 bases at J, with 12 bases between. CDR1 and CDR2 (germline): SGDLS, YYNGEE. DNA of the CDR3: TGTGCCAGCAGTGAGAGCGTTTACACAGATACGCAGTATTTT. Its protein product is CASSESVYTDTQYF.

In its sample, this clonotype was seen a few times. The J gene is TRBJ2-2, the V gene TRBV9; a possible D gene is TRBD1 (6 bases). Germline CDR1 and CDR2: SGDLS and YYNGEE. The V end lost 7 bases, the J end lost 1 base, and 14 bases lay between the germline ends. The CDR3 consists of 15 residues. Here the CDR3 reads CASLDRHGNTGELFF. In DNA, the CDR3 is TGTGCCAGCCTCGACAGGCATGGGAACACCGGGGAGCTGTTTTTT.

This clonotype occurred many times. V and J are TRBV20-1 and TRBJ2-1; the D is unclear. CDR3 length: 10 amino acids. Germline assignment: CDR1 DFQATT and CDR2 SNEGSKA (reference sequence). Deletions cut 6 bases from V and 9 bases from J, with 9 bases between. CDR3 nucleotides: TGCAGTGCCTCACCATTTGAGCAGTTCTTC. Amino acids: CSASPFEQFF.